These 20 T cell receptor beta chains came from one sample sequenced in a study of tumor-infiltrating lymphocytes in primary liver carcinoma. Unsorted whole blood served as the source of blood RNA, and germline DNA was extracted as well. A primer matching the constant region was used to make TCR beta cDNA from approximately 520 ng of total RNA. Sequencing libraries for TCR beta derived from three nested multiplex PCR rounds that used slightly modified ARM-PCR. The first two PCR rounds used TRBV1-TRBV30 primers with a Cbeta primer, about 9 cycles each. TCRdb passed the multiplex PCR reads through MiXCR, listing each CDR3 protein once. Altogether about 200,000 distinct CDR3 sequences are present, 65% being singletons, with the ten largest covering approximately 6.6%. The specimen sequenced was peripheral blood. These receptors came from an older woman with primary liver carcinoma and hepatitis B virus infection.

The chain couples TRBV28 to TRBJ2-7; TRBD1 might be the D (6 bases). Germline lookup yields CDR1 MDHEN and CDR2 SYDVKM. The CDR3 sequence is 15 residues long. Between the trimmed V and J ends, which lost 4 bases and 9 bases, there was a span of 22 bases. The CDR3 DNA sequence: TGTGCCAGCAGTTCCAGTCGGACAGTGTACTCGGCGCAGTACTTC. Translated: CASSSSRTVYSAQYF.

About this clonotype: At one end the junction does not follow the germline gene, possibly because of a read error. The V gene is TRBV11-2, the J gene TRBJ2-1; D gene uncertain. Germline V gene data show CDR1 as SGHAT and CDR2 as FQNNGV. The CDR3 loop spans 13 amino acids. The CDR3: CASGLESVSEQFF. The CDR3 DNA sequence: TGTGCCAGCGGCTTAGAATCAGTGAGTGAGCAGTTCTTC.

This clonotype occurred many times. This chain joins TRBV6-5 and TRBJ2-5, with 8 bases fitting TRBD1. CDR1 is MNHEY, CDR2 SVGAGI, per germline. The V segment lost 6 bases and the J segment 4 bases; nucleotides outside the gene matches: 4. The CDR3 has 13 amino acids. CDR3 sequence: CASSRRGPETQYF. The CDR3 coding sequence is TGTGCCAGCAGCCGCAGGGGGCCAGAGACCCAGTACTTC.

The chain combines TRBV11-2 with TRBJ2-7; no clear D gene. The germline gives CDR1 SGHAT, CDR2 FQNNGV. V was pared by 2 bases and J by 0 bases, with 8 bases between. This CDR3 contains 14 residues. The chain's CDR3 is CASSLWRPSYEQYF. DNA of the CDR3: TGTGCCAGCAGCTTATGGCGTCCCTCCTACGAGCAGTACTTC.

Comment on this clonotype: The junction and the germline gene differ at one end; a read error may be behind it. The chain links TRBV11-1 to TRBJ1-1; D is uncertain. Germline CDR1 SGHAT, CDR2 FQDESV (reference sequence). The CDR3 consists of 13 residues. The CDR3 DNA follows: TGTGCCAACAGCTTTGACAAGGCAGGTGAAGCTTTATTT. It yields the protein CANSFDKAGEALF.

As regards this clonotype: The junction and the germline gene differ at one end; a read error may be behind it. V is TRBV11-2 and J is TRBJ2-7, with TRBD2 identical over 7 bases. This CDR3 comprises 15 residues. Germline V lookup: CDR1 SGHAT, CDR2 FQNNGV. The CDR3 sequence: CASSLGFSGLYEQYF. The CDR3 nucleotides are TGTGCTAGCAGCTTAGGGTTTAGCGGGTTATACGAGCAGTACTTC.

In the case of this clonotype: A much more abundant neighbour one base away suggests this may be a read error. The V gene is TRBV5-1, the J gene TRBJ2-7, with D possibly matching TRBD2 (6 bases). Trimming took 4 bases from V and 6 from J, leaving 14 bases between them. The CDR3 runs to 13 residues. Germline V gene sequence: CDR1 SGHRS, CDR2 YFSETQ. The DNA of the CDR3 is TGCGCCAGCAGCCCCTGGACTAACGTCGAGCAGTACTTC. Translating gives CASSPWTNVEQYF.

There are many counts of this clonotype. The gene calls are TRBV12-3 or TRBV12-4 and TRBJ2-2; tentatively, D is TRBD1 (5 bases). The CDR3 is 15 residues long. V lost 2 bases to trimming and J lost 4 bases, with 11 bases between them. The CDR3 DNA follows: TGTGCCAGCAGTTTATCCGGCAGGGCCACCGGGGAGCTGTTTTTT. Protein sequence: CASSLSGRATGELFF.

This clonotype was detected a few times. V is TRBV19 and J is TRBJ2-1, with 10 positions matching TRBD2. The CDR3 spans 16 residues. Germline V gives CDR1 LNHDA, CDR2 SQIVND (reference sequence). J gave up 2 bases and V 5 bases, and 6 bases lay outside the gene matches. The CDR3 DNA sequence: TGTGCCAGTAGTCCCCTAGCGGGAGAGGCCTACAATGAGCAGTTCTTC. This codes for CASSPLAGEAYNEQFF.

Points on this clonotype: One end of the junction does not line up with germline, which may come from a read error. This chain connects TRBV7-8 to TRBJ2-2, with a tentative D call TRBD2 (5 bases). This CDR3 region has 12 residues. Germline CDR1 is SGHVS and CDR2 is FQNEAQ. CDR3 sequence reads: CASNGNTGELLF. The DNA of the CDR3 is TGTGCCAGCAATGGGAACACCGGGGAGCTGTTGTTT.

The chain joins TRBV5-4 to TRBJ2-6, with 13 bases aligning to TRBD2. V trimming: 4 bases; J trimming: 2 bases; junction bases outside the gene matches: 9. This CDR3 is built from 19 residues. The germline CDR1 and CDR2 sequences are SGHNT and YYREEE (reference sequence). CDR3 in amino acids: CASSQGGTSGNPGANVLTF. The CDR3 region has the DNA TGTGCCAGCAGCCAGGGGGGGACTAGCGGGAACCCTGGGGCCAACGTCCTGACTTTC. The whole variable domain, remainder taken from reference TRBV5-4 and TRBJ2-6, is ETGVTQSPTHLIKTRGQQVTLRCSSQSGHNTVSWYQQALGQGPQFIFQYYREEENGRGNFPPRFSGLQFPNYSSELNVNALELDDSALYLCASSQGGTSGNPGANVLTFGAGSRLTVL.

This clonotype has ten or more counts. Here the CDR3 DNA reads TGTGCCAGCAGACGGACTAGCGGGAACTACGAGCAGTACTTC. Residues: CASRRTSGNYEQYF. The V gene is TRBV6-5, the J gene TRBJ2-7; the match to TRBD2 covers 12 bases. The CDR3 has 14 residues. CDR1 is MNHEY, CDR2 SVGAGI, per germline. J was trimmed by 3 bases and V by 6 bases; bases with no gene match: 3.

The chain couples TRBV18 to TRBJ2-7; a weak D match, TRBD1 (6 bases). Trimming removed 3 bases from V and 6 bases from J, with 9 bases in between. Germline V gene lookup returns CDR1 KGHSH and CDR2 LQKENI. CDR3 length: 12 amino acids. The CDR3 bases are TGTGCCAGCTCACCCGAGACAGGCGAGCAGTACTTC. Translated, it gives CASSPETGEQYF. Full variable domain (remainder filled in from reference TRBV18 and TRBJ2-7): NAGVMQNPRHLVRRRGQEARLRCSPMKGHSHVYWYRQLPEEGLKFMVYLQKENIIDESGMPKERFSAEFPKEGPSILRIQQVVRGDSAAYFCASSPETGEQYFGPGTRLTVT.

In its sample, this clonotype was seen a few times. An end of the junction differs from the germline gene, which may be a read error. V is TRBV11-2 and J is TRBJ2-7; no reliable D call. The germline V gene has CDR1 SGHAT and CDR2 FQNNGV. CDR3 length equals 14 residues. The CDR3 region has the DNA TGTGCCAGCAGCCACATAGAGGATTCCTACGAGCAATACTTC. It yields the protein CASSHIEDSYEQYF.

The table lists this clonotype with many counts. This chain uses TRBV11-2 with TRBJ2-7, with D perhaps TRBD1 (6 bases). Germline V gene data show CDR1 as SGHAT and CDR2 as FQNNGV. Trimming removed 3 bases at V and 1 base at J, with 10 bases between. The CDR3 covers 14 residues. The CDR3 bases are TGTGCCAGCAGCTTCGAAAGGGGGTCCTACGAGCAGTACTTC. It encodes CASSFERGSYEQYF.

Ten or more counts support this clonotype. The V gene is TRBV6-5, the J gene TRBJ2-7; D unclear. CDR1 MNHEY and CDR2 SVGAGI come from the germline V gene. Trimming removed 2 bases from V and 2 bases from J, with 10 bases in between. The CDR3 extends over 14 amino acids. The CDR3, as DNA: TGTGCCAGCAGTTACAATGGCCTGACCTACGAGCAGTACTTC. This encodes CASSYNGLTYEQYF.

The chain joins TRBV6-1 to TRBJ1-4; weak D call: TRBD1 (5 bases). V shed 6 bases and J shed 11 bases, with 16 bases lying between them. Germline CDR1 and CDR2: MNHNS and SASEGT. There are 13 residues in the CDR3. CDR3 sequence reads: CASSVGGGRKLFF. CDR3 sequence (DNA): TGTGCCAGCAGCGTCGGGGGGGGACGGAAACTGTTTTTT.

As to this clonotype: One end of the junction fails to match germline, which may point to a read error. The genes are TRBV11-2 and TRBJ2-3, with D uncertain. The CDR3 sequence is 13 residues long. Per germline, CDR1 SGHAT and CDR2 FQNNGV. The CDR3 region is CASSPLGGNTRYF. CDR3 DNA sequence: TGTGCCAGCAGCCCCCTAGGTGGAAATACGCGGTATTTT.

In DNA form, the CDR3 reads TGTGCCAGCAGCTTAGATAAGGGAACAACCTACACCTTC. This encodes CASSLDKGTTYTF. The V gene is TRBV11-2, the J gene TRBJ1-2; D uncertain. The CDR3 runs to 13 residues. V gave up 0 bases and J gave up 10 bases, with 12 bases separating them. Germline lookup yields CDR1 SGHAT and CDR2 FQNNGV.

This clonotype was detected once. One junction end does not reproduce the germline sequence, and a read error may be involved. J is TRBJ2-1 and V is TRBV12-5; 8 nucleotides line up with TRBD1. Germline V gene lookup returns CDR1 LGHNT and CDR2 FRNRAP. This CDR3 has 17 amino acids. The CDR3 is CTSAAPGQDTLYSEQFF. DNA of the CDR3: TGTACTAGTGCCGCACCGGGACAGGATACACTCTACAGTGAGCAGTTCTTC.